The present T cell receptor (beta chain) was sequenced within a study of cytomegalovirus exposure and HLA in healthy donors. Study details: Tens of millions of unique TCRs from HLA-typed donors made up an early data release.

Both 60 Vbeta primers and 13 Jbeta primers went into the PCR. The data were produced by immunoSEQ multiplex PCR, yet TCRdb's version contains in-frame clones alone and is incomplete. The table lists about 140,000 clones, 65% to 85% of them singletons. The study, taken as a whole, reports: HLA alleles showed associations with about 17,000 TCR beta sequences in a later analysis, at a 0.05 false discovery rate. For presence/absence analyses, sequencing depth was assumed to be roughly uniform across donors.

Comments on this clone: The antigen is unknown.

The receptor was isolated from a man in his forties or fifties in good health and CMV-seronegative. The specimen sequenced was PBMCs.

CDR3 amino acids: CASSVGLADTQYF. DNA for the CDR3: TGTGCCAGCAGTGTCGGTTTGGCAGATACGCAGTATTTT. V gene TRBV6-1 combines with J gene TRBJ2-3, with unresolved D. This CDR3 contains 13 residues. V gave up 4 bases and J gave up 4 bases, with 9 bases separating them. Germline V CDR1 and CDR2: MNHNS, SASEGT.